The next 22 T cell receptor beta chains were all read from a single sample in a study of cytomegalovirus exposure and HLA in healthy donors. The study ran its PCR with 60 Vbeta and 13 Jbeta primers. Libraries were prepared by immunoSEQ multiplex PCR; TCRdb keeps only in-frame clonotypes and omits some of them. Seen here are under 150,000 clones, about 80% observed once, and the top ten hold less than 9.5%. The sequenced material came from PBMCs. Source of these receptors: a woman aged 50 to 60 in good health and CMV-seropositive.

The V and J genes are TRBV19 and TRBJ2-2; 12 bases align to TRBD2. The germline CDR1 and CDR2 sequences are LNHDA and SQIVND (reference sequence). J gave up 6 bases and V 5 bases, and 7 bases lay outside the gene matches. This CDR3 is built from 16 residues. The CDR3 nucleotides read TGTGCCAGTAGTCAAGGACTAGCGGGATGGGCCGGGGAGCTGTTTTTT. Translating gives CASSQGLAGWAGELFF.

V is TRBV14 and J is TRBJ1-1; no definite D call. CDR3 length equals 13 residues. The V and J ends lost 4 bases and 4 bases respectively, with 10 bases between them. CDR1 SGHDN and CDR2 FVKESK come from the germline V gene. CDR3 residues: CASSPVGVTEAFF. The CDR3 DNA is TGTGCCAGCAGCCCAGTCGGGGTCACTGAAGCTTTCTTT.

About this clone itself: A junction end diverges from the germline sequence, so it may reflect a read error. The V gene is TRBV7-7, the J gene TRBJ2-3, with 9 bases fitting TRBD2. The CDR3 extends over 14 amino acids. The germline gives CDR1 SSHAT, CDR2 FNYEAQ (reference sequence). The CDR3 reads CASSLGSGGDTQYF. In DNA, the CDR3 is TGTGCTAGCAGCTTAGGTAGCGGGGGTGATACGCAGTATTTT.

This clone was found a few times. In DNA, the CDR3 is TGTGCCAGTTCGGGGAGGACAGGGACAGGAGCTGAAGCTTTCTTT. It is translated as CASSGRTGTGAEAFF. The chain is built from TRBV6-5 and TRBJ1-1; 8 bases line up with TRBD1. V lost 9 bases to trimming and J lost 6 bases; unmatched junction nucleotides: 15. The CDR3 covers 15 residues. Germline assignment: CDR1 MNHEY and CDR2 SVGAGI.

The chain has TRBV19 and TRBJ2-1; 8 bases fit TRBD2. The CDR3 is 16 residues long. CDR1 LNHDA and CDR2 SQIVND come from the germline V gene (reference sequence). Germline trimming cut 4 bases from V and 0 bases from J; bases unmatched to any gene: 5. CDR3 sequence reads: CASSTGGVLSYNEQFF. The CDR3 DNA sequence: TGTGCCAGTAGTACCGGGGGGGTTCTCTCCTACAATGAGCAGTTCTTC.

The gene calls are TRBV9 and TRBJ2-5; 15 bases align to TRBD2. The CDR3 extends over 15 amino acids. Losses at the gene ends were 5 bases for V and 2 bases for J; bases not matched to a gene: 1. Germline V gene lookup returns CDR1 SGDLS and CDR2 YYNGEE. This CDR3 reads CASRGTSGGQETQYF. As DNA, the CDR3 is TGTGCCAGCAGGGGGACTAGCGGGGGGCAAGAGACCCAGTACTTC.

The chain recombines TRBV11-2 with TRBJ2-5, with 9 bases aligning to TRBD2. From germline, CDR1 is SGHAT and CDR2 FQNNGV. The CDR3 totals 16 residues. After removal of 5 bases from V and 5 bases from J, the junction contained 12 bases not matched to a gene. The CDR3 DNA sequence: TGTGCCAGCAGCCGCGGGGGGGCAGGGGTAGGGGAGACCCAGTACTTC. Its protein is CASSRGGAGVGETQYF.

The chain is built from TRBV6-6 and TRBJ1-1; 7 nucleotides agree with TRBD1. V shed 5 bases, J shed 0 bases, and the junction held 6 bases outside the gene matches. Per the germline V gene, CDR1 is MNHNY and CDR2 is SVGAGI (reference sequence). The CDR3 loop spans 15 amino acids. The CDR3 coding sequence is TGTGCCAGCAGTACGGGACAGTTCTTGAACACTGAAGCTTTCTTT. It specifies CASSTGQFLNTEAFF.

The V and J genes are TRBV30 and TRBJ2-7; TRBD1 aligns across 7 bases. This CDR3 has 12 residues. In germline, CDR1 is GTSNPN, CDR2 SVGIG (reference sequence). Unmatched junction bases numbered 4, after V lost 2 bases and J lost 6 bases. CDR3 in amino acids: CAWSLGGAEQYF. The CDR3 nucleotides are TGTGCCTGGAGTTTAGGGGGCGCCGAGCAGTACTTC.

CDR3 loop: CASSQDWASVDYEQYF. The CDR3 DNA reads TGCGCCAGCAGCCAAGATTGGGCTAGCGTGGACTACGAGCAGTACTTC. The V gene is TRBV4-1, the J gene TRBJ2-7; maybe TRBD2 (6 bases). This CDR3 has 16 amino acids. Trimming shortened V by 0 bases and J by 3 bases, and 15 bases separated the two germline ends. Germline V gene data show CDR1 as MGHRA and CDR2 as YSYEKL.

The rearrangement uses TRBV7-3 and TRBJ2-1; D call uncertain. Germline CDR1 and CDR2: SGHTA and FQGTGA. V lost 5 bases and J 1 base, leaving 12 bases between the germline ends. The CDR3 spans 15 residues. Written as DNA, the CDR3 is TGTGCCAGCAGCCCCCGTAGAGGTTCCTACAATGAGCAGTTCTTC. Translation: CASSPRRGSYNEQFF.

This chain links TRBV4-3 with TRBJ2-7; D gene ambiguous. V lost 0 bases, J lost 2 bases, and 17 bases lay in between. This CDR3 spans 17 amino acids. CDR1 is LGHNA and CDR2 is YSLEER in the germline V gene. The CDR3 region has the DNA TGCGCCAGCAGCCAAGACCGGGTTGAGACCTATCCCTACGAGCAGTACTTC. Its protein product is CASSQDRVETYPYEQYF.

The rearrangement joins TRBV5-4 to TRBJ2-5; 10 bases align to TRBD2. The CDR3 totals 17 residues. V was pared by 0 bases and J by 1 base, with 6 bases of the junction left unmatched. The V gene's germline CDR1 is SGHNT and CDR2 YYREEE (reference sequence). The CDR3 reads CASSLASRTSGQETQYF. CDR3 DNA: TGTGCCAGCAGCTTGGCCTCTAGGACTAGCGGCCAAGAGACCCAGTACTTC.

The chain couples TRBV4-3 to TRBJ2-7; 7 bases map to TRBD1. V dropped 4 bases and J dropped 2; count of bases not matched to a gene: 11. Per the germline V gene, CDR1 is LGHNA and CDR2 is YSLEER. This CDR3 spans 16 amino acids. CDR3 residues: CASSRLAGTEPYEQYF. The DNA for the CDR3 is TGCGCCAGCAGCCGTTTAGCCGGGACAGAGCCCTACGAGCAGTACTTC.

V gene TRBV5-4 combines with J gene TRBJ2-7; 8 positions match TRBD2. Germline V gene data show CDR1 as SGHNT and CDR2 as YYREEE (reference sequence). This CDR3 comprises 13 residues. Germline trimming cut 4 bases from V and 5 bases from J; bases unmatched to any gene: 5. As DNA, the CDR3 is TGTGCCAGCAGCCGGACCGGGGGGGACGAGCAGTACTTC. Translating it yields CASSRTGGDEQYF.

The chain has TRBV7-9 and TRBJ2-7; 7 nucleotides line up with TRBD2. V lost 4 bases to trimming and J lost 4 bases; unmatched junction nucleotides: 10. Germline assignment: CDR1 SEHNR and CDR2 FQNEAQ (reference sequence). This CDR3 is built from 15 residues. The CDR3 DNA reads TGTGCCAGCAGCTCGCCGTGGGAGGGGCTATACGAGCAGTACTTC. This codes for CASSSPWEGLYEQYF.

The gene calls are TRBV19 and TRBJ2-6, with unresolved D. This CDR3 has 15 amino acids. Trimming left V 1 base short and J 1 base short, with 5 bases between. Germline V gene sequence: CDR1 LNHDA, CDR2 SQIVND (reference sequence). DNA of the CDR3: TGTGCCAGTAGTATAGTGGCATCTGGGGCCAACGTCCTGACTTTC. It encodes CASSIVASGANVLTF. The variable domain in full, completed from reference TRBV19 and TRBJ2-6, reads DGGITQSPKYLFRKEGQNVTLSCEQNLNHDAMYWYRQDPGQGLRLIYYSQIVNDFQKGDIAEGYSVSREKKESFPLTVTSAQKNPTAFYLCASSIVASGANVLTFGAGSRLTVL.

The CDR3 nucleotides read TGTGCTAGTGGACAGGGGGCGGGAGGTCAGCCCCAGCATTTT. This sequence encodes CASGQGAGGQPQHF. The rearrangement links TRBV12-5 to TRBJ1-5, with 9 bases that match TRBD1. Germline CDR1 reads LGHNT; CDR2 reads FRNRAP. The V segment lost 6 bases and the J segment 6 bases; nucleotides outside the gene matches: 6. CDR3 length equals 14 residues. Variable domain in full (rest from reference TRBV12-5 and TRBJ1-5): DARVTQTPRHKVTEMGQEVTMRCQPILGHNTVFWYRQTMMQGLELLAYFRNRAPLDDSGMPKDRFSAEMPDATLATLKIQPSEPRDSAVYFCASGQGAGGQPQHFGDGTRLSIL.

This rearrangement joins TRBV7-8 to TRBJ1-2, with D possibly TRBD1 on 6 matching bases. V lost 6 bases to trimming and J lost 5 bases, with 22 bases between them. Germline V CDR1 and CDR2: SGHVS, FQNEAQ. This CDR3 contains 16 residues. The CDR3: CASSLRQATGFYGYTF. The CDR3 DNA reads TGTGCCAGCAGTCTTAGACAGGCCACGGGCTTTTATGGCTACACCTTC.

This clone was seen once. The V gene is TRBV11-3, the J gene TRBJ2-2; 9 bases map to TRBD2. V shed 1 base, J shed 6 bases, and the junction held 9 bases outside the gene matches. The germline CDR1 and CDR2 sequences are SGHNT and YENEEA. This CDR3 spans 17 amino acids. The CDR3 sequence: CASSLGGTSRVAGELFF. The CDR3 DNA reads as TGTGCCAGCAGCTTAGGAGGGACTAGCAGAGTGGCCGGGGAGCTGTTTTTT.

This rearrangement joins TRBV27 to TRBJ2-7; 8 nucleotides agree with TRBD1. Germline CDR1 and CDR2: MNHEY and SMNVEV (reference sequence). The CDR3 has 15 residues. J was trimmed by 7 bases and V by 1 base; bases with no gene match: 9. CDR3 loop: CASSLLGQGLGEQYF. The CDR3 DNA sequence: TGTGCCAGCAGTTTATTAGGACAGGGCCTGGGGGAGCAGTACTTC.

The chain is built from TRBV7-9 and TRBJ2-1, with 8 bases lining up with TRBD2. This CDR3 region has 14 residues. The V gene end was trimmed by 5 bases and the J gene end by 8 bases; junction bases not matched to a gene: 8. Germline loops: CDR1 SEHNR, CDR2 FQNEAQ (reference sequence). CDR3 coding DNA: TGTGCCAGCAGCCCCTCTAGCGGGTGGGATGAGCAGTTCTTC. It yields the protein CASSPSSGWDEQFF.